This T cell receptor (beta chain) comes out of a study of T-cell reconstitution after alpha-beta-depleted transplantation in children. The germline V and J ends were trimmed by 0 bases and 1 base, with 13 bases remaining between them. The CDR3 is 16 residues long. Germline lookup yields CDR1 LGHNA and CDR2 YNFKEQ. The study's findings and limits: T-cell numbers and diversity, one year after transplant, stemmed largely from T cells that were newly produced. Expanded graft clones, several hundred of them, were reportedly the source of alpha-beta T cells about two months after transplant.

Molecular barcoding with unique molecular identifiers was used for the TCRbeta library. One entry per CDR3 protein, called by TCRdb with MiXCR from the PCR reads. The repertoire holds approximately 490,000 distinct CDR3 sequences, with roughly a tenth as singletons. In this sample, this clonotype turned up many times. Its antigen is unknown. This specimen was PBMCs, taken before TCRalphabeta/CD19-depleted stem cell transplant. The chain links TRBV4-2 to TRBJ2-7; D not resolved. The receptor comes from a child under 10 years old with inherited bone marrow failure, due to receive a stem cell transplant. The CDR3 region has the DNA TGTGCCAGCAGCCAAGATCTTCGAGGCAATTCCTACGAGCAGTACTTC. Amino acid sequence: CASSQDLRGNSYEQYF.